The following is a T cell receptor (beta chain) sequence with its context. Its matching antigen is unknown. Germline V CDR1 and CDR2: SNHLY, FYNNEI. Trimming stripped 8 bases from V and 7 bases from J, with 21 bases between. CDR3 length: 14 amino acids. Sequencing used immunoSEQ multiplex PCR; TCRdb keeps in-frame clones, though not all of them. The table lists around 4,800 clones, around half of them singletons. The treatment denotes: 15 Gy SBRT to primary tumor, nephrectomy 4 weeks later. The patient's renal cell carcinoma had clear cell pathology. The data were taken from a study of radiation and T cells in renal cell carcinoma. Study-wide findings and caveats: In nephrectomy-only tumors, top 100 clonotypes averaged approximately 40%, versus approximately 54% irradiated. Compared with controls, irradiated tumors had more, larger dominant CDR3 motifs.

This material consisted of tumor tissue, taken from a patient whose treatment included radiotherapy and nephrectomy. The receptor was isolated from a man aged 60 to 69 with renal cell carcinoma. The V gene is TRBV2, the J gene TRBJ2-7; D perhaps matches TRBD2 (6 bases). This CDR3 reads CASFPGGEMGEQYF. CDR3 bases: TGTGCCAGCTTCCCGGGCGGGGAAATGGGTGAGCAGTACTTC.